These 10 T cell receptor beta chains share one sample of origin, sequenced in a study of shared clonotypes between healthy human individuals (dated by TCRdb to 2019 to 2021). Preparation of the library involved the immunoSEQ multiplex PCR assay. TCRdb retrieved this table from immuneACCESS and kept in-frame rearrangements only. Not all clones are present; in checked studies, unresolved V genes account for under half, and no reason is known for the remainder. Within this sample are about 1,500,000 clones, with 96% of them counted one time only. Over 1% of the sample comes from the top ten. Sequencing was carried out using naive CD4+ T cells sorted from blood. The cell subset or site label for this specimen denotes: CD45RA+ positively selected. The receptors originated from a man aged 25-45 years in good health.

This clone was seen only once. The chain recombines TRBV5-1 with TRBJ1-4; 8 bases fit TRBD1. Looked up from germline, CDR1 is SGHRS and CDR2 is YFSETQ. V shed 0 bases, J shed 0 bases, and the junction held 4 bases outside the gene matches. This CDR3 has 17 residues. Here the CDR3 reads CASSLEGTGATNEKLFF. The CDR3 bases are TGCGCCAGCAGCTTGGAGGGGACAGGTGCAACTAATGAAAAACTGTTTTTT. The full variable domain, in which reference TRBV5-1 and TRBJ1-4 provide the parts outside the CDR3, is KAGVTQTPRYLIKTRGQQVTLSCSPISGHRSVSWYQQTPGQGLQFLFEYFSETQRNKGNFPGRFSGRQFSNSRSEMNVSTLELGDSALYLCASSLEGTGATNEKLFFGSGTQLSVL.

This chain uses TRBV4-1 with TRBJ2-5, with D possibly TRBD2 on 6 matching bases. Between the trimmed V and J ends, which lost 1 base and 5 bases, there was a span of 8 bases. CDR3 length: 13 amino acids. Germline CDR1 and CDR2: MGHRA and YSYEKL. CDR3 loop: CASSQAGVETQYF. Written as DNA, the CDR3 is TGCGCCAGCAGCCAAGCGGGAGTCGAGACCCAGTACTTC.

V gene TRBV18 combines with J gene TRBJ2-7; possibly TRBD1 for D (6 bases). The CDR3 runs to 14 residues. CDR1 is KGHSH, CDR2 LQKENI, per germline. Trimming left V 1 base short and J 6 bases short, with 13 bases between. CDR3 loop: CASSPQSLGGEQYF. The CDR3 region has the DNA TGTGCCAGCTCACCACAATCATTAGGGGGCGAGCAGTACTTC.

This chain links TRBV4-2 with TRBJ1-3, with a possible D match to TRBD1 (5 bases). The CDR3 is 15 amino acids. The V end lost 2 bases, the J end lost 4 bases, and 12 bases lay between the germline ends. The germline V gene has CDR1 LGHNA and CDR2 YNFKEQ. Here the CDR3 DNA reads TGTGCCAGCAGCCAACGGGGCTTACAGGGAAACACCATATATTTT. Translated, it gives CASSQRGLQGNTIYF.

J is TRBJ2-1 and V is TRBV4-1, with TRBD2 matching 9 bases. Trimming cost V 4 bases and J 10 bases; bases outside gene matches: 14. Looked up from germline, CDR1 is MGHRA and CDR2 is YSYEKL. The CDR3 is 16 residues long. For the CDR3, the DNA is TGCGCCAGCAGCCGCCCCGGGACTAGCTATCTGGAGGAGCAGTTCTTC. Translating it yields CASSRPGTSYLEEQFF.

The chain combines TRBV7-9 with TRBJ2-7; D is perhaps TRBD1 or TRBD2 (5 bases each). The V and J ends lost 5 bases and 0 bases respectively, with 8 bases between them. The germline V gene has CDR1 SEHNR and CDR2 FQNEAQ (reference sequence). This CDR3 spans 13 amino acids. In nucleotides, the CDR3 is TGTGCCAGCAGCGGGGGTGGCTCCTACGAGCAGTACTTC. Translating it yields CASSGGGSYEQYF.

The CDR3 loop reads CASSDEVQTSGWPPEQFF. The CDR3 nucleotides are TGCGCCAGCAGTGATGAGGTGCAAACTAGTGGGTGGCCGCCTGAGCAGTTCTTC. The J gene is TRBJ2-1, the V gene TRBV10-2, with D tentatively TRBD2 (5 bases). This CDR3 region has 18 residues. CDR1 and CDR2 (germline): WSHSY, SAAADI. Trimming removed 3 bases from V and 9 bases from J, with 27 bases in between.

The rearrangement uses TRBV28 and TRBJ2-7; 10 nucleotides align to TRBD2. Trimming took 0 bases from V and 3 from J; bases not matched to a gene: 2. Germline V gene data show CDR1 as MDHEN and CDR2 as SYDVKM. The CDR3 loop spans 15 amino acids. The CDR3 protein is CASSLWSSGSYEQYF. CDR3 nucleotides: TGTGCCAGCAGTTTATGGTCTAGCGGGAGCTACGAGCAGTACTTC.

The chain uses TRBV28 and TRBJ2-7, with TRBD1 matching 9 bases. CDR1 MDHEN and CDR2 SYDVKM come from the germline V gene. V dropped 7 bases and J dropped 3; count of bases not matched to a gene: 10. The length of the CDR3 is 15 residues. The CDR3 bases are TGTGCCAGCATTCGAGGACAGGGGAGAGTCTACGAGCAGTACTTC. Its protein product is CASIRGQGRVYEQYF. Together with reference TRBV28 and TRBJ2-7, the CDR3 gives the full variable domain: DVKVTQSSRYLVKRTGEKVFLECVQDMDHENMFWYRQDPGLGLRLIYFSYDVKMKEKGDIPEGYSVSREKKERFSLILESASTNQTSMYLCASIRGQGRVYEQYFGPGTRLTVT.

The chain recombines TRBV6-5 with TRBJ2-5, with 7 bases lining up with TRBD1. J gave up 4 bases and V 6 bases, and 8 bases lay outside the gene matches. The CDR3 length is 14 residues. Germline V gives CDR1 MNHEY, CDR2 SVGAGI. The DNA for the CDR3 is TGTGCCAGCAGGAGGGGGCAGCAATCAGAGACCCAGTACTTC. As protein: CASRRGQQSETQYF.